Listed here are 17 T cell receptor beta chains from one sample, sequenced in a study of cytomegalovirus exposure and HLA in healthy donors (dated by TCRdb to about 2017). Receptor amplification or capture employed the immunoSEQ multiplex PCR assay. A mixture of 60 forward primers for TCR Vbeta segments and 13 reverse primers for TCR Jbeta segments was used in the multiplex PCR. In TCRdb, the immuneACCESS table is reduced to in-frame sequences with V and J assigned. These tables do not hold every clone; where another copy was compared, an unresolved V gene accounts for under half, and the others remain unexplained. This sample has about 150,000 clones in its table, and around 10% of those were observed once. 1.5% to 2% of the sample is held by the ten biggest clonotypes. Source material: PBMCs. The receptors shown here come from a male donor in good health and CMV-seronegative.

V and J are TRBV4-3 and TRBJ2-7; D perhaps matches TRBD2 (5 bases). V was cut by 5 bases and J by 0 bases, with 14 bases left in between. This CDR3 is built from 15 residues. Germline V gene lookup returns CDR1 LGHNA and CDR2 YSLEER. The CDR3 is CASSASRGFSYEQYF. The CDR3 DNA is TGCGCCAGCAGCGCCTCGCGCGGGTTCTCCTACGAGCAGTACTTC.

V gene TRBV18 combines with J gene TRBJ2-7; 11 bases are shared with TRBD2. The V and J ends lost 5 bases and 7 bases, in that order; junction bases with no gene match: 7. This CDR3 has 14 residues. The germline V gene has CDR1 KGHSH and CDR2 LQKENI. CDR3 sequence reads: CASSSGLAVVEQYF. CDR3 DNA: TGTGCCAGCTCATCGGGACTAGCGGTAGTGGAGCAGTACTTC.

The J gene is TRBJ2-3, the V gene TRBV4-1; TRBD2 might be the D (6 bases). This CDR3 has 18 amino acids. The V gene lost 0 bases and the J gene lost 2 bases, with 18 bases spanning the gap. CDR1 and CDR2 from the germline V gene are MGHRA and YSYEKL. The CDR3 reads CASSQEEGTSPFTDTQYF. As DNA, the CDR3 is TGCGCCAGCAGCCAAGAGGAGGGGACTTCACCTTTCACAGATACGCAGTATTTT.

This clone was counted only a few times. For the CDR3, the DNA is TGTGCCAGCAGTTTTGGGCGGGCCTACAATGAGCAGTTCTTC. This encodes CASSFGRAYNEQFF. The V and J genes are TRBV6-5 and TRBJ2-1; maybe TRBD2 (5 bases). The CDR3 runs 14 residues. Germline V CDR1 and CDR2: MNHEY, SVGAGI. V lost 4 bases to trimming and J lost 2 bases, with 9 bases between them.

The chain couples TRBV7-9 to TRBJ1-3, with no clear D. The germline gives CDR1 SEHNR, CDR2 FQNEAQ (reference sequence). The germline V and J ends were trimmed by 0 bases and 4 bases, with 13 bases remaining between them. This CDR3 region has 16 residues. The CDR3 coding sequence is TGTGCCAGCAGCTTAGCAAGCGGGGAAATGGGAAACACCATATATTTT. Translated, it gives CASSLASGEMGNTIYF.

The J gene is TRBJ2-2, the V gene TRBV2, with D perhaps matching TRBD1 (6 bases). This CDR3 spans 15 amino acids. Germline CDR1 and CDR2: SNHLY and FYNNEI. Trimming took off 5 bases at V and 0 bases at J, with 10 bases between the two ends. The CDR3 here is CASSRDRTNTGELFF. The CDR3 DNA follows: TGTGCCAGCAGTAGAGACAGGACGAACACCGGGGAGCTGTTTTTT.

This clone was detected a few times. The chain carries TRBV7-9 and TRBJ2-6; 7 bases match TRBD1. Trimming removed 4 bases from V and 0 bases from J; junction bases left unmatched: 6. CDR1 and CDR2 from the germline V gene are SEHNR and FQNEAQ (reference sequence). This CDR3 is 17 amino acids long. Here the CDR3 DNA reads TGTGCCAGCAGCTCACCGGGACAGTTCTCTGGGGCCAACGTCCTGACTTTC. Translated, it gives CASSSPGQFSGANVLTF.

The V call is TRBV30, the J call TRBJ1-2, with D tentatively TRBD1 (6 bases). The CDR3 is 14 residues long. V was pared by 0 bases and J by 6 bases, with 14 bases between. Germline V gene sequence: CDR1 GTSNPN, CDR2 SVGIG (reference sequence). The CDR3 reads CAWSVFVGGDGYTF. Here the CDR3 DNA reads TGTGCCTGGAGTGTATTCGTAGGGGGTGATGGCTACACCTTC.

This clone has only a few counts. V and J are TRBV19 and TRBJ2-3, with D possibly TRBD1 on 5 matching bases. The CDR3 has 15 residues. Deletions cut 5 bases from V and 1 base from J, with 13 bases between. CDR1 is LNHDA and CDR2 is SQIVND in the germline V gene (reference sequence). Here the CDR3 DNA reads TGTGCCAGTAGTGCGCGCAAGACAGGCACAGATACGCAGTATTTT. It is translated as CASSARKTGTDTQYF.

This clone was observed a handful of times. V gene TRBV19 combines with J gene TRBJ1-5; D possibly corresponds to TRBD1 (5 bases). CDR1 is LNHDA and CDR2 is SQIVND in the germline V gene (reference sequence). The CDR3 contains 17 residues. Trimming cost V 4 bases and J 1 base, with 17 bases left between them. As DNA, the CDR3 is TGTGCCAGTAGTACAGCGCGGCAGGGTCGGAGCAATCAGCCCCAGCATTTT. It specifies CASSTARQGRSNQPQHF.

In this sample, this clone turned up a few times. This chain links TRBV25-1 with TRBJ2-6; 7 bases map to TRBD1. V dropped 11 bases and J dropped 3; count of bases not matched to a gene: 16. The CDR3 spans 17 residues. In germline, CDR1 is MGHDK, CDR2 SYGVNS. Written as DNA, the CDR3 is TGTGCCCAATCAGAGGACAGGACATGCGATGGGGCCAACGTCCTGACTTTC. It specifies CAQSEDRTCDGANVLTF. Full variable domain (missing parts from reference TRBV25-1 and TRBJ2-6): EADIYQTPRYLVIGTGKKITLECSQTMGHDKMYWYQQDPGMELHLIHYSYGVNSTEKGDLSSESTVSRIRTEHFPLTLESARPSHTSQYLCAQSEDRTCDGANVLTFGAGSRLTVL.

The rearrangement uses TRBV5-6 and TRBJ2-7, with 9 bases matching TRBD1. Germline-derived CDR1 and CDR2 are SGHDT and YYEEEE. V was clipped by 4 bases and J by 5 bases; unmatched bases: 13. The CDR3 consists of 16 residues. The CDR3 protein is CASSLERTGALDEQYF. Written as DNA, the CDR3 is TGTGCCAGCAGCCTGGAGCGGACAGGGGCCTTGGACGAGCAGTACTTC.

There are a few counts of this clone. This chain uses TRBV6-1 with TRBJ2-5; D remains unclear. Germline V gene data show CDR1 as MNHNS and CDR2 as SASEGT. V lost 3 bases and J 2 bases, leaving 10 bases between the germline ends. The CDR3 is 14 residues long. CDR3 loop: CASSDFFLQETQYF. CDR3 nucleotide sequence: TGTGCCAGCAGTGATTTTTTCTTACAAGAGACCCAGTACTTC.

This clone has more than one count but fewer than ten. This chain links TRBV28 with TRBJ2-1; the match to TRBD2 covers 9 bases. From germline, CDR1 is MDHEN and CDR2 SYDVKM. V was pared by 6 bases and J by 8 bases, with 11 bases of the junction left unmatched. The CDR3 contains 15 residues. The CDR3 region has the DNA TGTGCCAGCAGCCAAGCGGGGGGCCGTAGGGATGAGCAGTTCTTC. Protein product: CASSQAGGRRDEQFF. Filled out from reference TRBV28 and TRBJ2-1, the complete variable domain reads DVKVTQSSRYLVKRTGEKVFLECVQDMDHENMFWYRQDPGLGLRLIYFSYDVKMKEKGDIPEGYSVSREKKERFSLILESASTNQTSMYLCASSQAGGRRDEQFFGPGTRLTVL.

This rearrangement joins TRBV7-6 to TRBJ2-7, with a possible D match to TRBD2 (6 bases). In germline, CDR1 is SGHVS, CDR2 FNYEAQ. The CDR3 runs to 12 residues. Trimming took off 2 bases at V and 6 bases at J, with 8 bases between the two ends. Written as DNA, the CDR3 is TGTGCCAGCAGCTTATCCGGGGGCGAGCAGTACTTC. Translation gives CASSLSGGEQYF.

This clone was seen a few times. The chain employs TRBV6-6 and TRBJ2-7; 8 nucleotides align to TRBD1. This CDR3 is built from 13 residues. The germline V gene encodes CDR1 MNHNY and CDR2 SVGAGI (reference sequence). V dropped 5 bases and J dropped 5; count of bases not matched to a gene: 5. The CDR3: CASSEDRVHEQYF. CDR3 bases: TGTGCCAGCAGTGAGGACAGGGTACACGAGCAGTACTTC.

The CDR3 spells CASSGLGDTGRPNYGYTF. The CDR3 DNA follows: TGTGCCAGCAGTGGATTGGGGGACACTGGAAGGCCAAACTATGGCTACACCTTC. The rearrangement uses TRBV2 and TRBJ1-2, with D possibly matching TRBD1 (6 bases). Trimming pared 4 bases from V and 2 bases from J, leaving 23 bases between. The CDR3 totals 18 residues. CDR1 is SNHLY and CDR2 is FYNNEI in the germline V gene.